The text below deals with one T cell receptor beta chain. The antigen is not known. The data belong to a study of blood T cells in healthy people across ages. About the research overall: In model experiments, template switching was able to capture about one barcoded beta molecule for every two T cells that were present. General study findings and limits: Roughly linear declines in TCR beta diversity per million T cells occurred with age.

It was with a sample-barcoded 5' primer and a J-beta primer mix that a second PCR of roughly 7 to 12 cycles was run. A template-switch adaptor that had 12 random nucleotides put a tag on each cDNA molecule. One entry per CDR3 protein, called by TCRdb with MiXCR from the 5' RACE reads. Of about 1.6 million distinct CDR3 sequences listed, about 31% are singletons. Germline-derived CDR1 and CDR2 are MDHEN and SYDVKM. V dropped 7 bases and J dropped 6 bases, with 10 bases sitting between them. This CDR3 spans 12 amino acids. This TCR derives from a woman aged 30 to 39 in good health. This rearrangement joins TRBV28 to TRBJ1-5; weak D call: TRBD1 (5 bases). The sample consisted of blood. The CDR3 sequence: CASTLGGQPQHF. The CDR3 DNA sequence: TGTGCCAGCACCTTGGGGGGTCAGCCCCAGCATTTT.